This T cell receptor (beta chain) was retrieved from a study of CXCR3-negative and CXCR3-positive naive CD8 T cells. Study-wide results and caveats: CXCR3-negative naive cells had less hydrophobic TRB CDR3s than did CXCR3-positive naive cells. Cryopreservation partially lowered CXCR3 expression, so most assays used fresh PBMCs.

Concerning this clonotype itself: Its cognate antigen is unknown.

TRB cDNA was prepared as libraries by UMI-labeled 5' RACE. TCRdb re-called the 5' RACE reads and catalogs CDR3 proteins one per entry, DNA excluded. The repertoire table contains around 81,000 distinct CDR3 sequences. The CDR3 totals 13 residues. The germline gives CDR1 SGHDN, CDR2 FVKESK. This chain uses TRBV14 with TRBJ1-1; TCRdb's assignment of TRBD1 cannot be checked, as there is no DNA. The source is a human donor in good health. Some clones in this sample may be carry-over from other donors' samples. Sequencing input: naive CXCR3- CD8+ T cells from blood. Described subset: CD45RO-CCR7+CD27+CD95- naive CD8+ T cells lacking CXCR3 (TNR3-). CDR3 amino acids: CASSQAGGTEAFF. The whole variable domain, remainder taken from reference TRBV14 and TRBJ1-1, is EAGVTQFPSHSVIEKGQTVTLRCDPISGHDNLYWYRRVMGKEIKFLLHFVKESKQDESGMPNNRFLAERTGGTYSTLKVQPAELEDSGVYFCASSQAGGTEAFFGQGTRLTVV.